The sequence of this TCR beta chain was determined in a study of identical twins. Study observations and caveats: There is a chance that invariant MAIT and iNKT cells partially muddied zero-insertion analyses. Memory repertoires showed no such pattern, whereas abundant cord blood beta clonotypes carried fewer insertions.

V lost 6 bases and J 4 bases, leaving 15 bases between the germline ends. Germline V gene data show CDR1 as DFQATT and CDR2 as SNEGSKA (reference sequence). The CDR3 totals 14 residues. This clonotype was picked up a small number of times. Its target is not known. MiXCR, run by TCRdb on the 5' RACE reads, gives a single entry per CDR3 protein. The table has some 730,000 distinct CDR3 sequences, 15% to 20% seen once; the top ten hold roughly 14%. The same data also went into a second study, on T cells expressing NK-cell markers.

This clonotype originated in a woman aged 18-29 years in good health. The chain employs TRBV20-1 and TRBJ2-2; D is undetermined. Sequenced input: PBMCs. Here the CDR3 reads CSATSDMVTGELFF. DNA of the CDR3: TGCAGTGCCACGAGCGACATGGTCACCGGGGAGCTGTTTTTT.